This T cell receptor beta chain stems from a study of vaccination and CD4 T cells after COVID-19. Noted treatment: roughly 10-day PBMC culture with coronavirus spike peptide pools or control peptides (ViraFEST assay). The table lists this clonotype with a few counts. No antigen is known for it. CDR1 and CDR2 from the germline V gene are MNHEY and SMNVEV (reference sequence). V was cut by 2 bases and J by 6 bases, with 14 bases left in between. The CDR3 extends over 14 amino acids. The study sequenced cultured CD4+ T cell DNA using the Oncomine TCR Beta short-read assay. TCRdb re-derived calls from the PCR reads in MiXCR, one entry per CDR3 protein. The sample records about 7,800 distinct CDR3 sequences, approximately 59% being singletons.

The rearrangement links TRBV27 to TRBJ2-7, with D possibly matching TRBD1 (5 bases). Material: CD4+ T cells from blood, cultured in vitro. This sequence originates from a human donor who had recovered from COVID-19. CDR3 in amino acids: CASSLMAGNGEQYF. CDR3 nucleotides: TGTGCCAGCAGTTTAATGGCAGGGAATGGCGAGCAGTACTTC.